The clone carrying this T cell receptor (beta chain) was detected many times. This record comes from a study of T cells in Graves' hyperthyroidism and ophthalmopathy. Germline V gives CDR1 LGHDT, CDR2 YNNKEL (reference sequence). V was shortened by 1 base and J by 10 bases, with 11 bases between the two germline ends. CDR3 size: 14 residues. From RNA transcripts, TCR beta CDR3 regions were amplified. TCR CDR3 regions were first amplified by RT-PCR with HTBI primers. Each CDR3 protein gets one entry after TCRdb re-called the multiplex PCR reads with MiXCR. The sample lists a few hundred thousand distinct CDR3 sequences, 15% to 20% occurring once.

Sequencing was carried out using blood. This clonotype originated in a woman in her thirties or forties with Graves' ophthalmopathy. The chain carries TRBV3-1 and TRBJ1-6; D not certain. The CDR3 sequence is CASSQGGIGSPLHF. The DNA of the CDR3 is TGTGCCAGCAGCCAAGGAGGGATAGGCTCACCCCTCCACTTT.